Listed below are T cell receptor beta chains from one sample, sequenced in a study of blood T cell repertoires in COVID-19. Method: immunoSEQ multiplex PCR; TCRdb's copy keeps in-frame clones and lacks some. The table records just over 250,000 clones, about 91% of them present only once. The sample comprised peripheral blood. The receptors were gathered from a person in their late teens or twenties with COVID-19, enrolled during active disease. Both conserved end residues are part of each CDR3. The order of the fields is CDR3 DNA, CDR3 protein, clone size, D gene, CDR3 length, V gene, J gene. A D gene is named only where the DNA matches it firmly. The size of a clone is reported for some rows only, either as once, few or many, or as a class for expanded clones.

DNA: TGCGCCAGCAGCCAAGATTTCCTTTCCCAGCGATCCTATGGCTACACCTTC
CDR3: CASSQDFLSQRSYGYTF
size: once
D: NA
length: 17
V: TRBV4-3
J: TRBJ1-2

DNA: TGCAGCGTTGAAGAGTGGCTAGCGGGTCTAGATACGCAGTATTTT
CDR3: CSVEEWLAGLDTQYF
size: NA
D: TRBD2
length: 15
V: TRBV29-1
J: TRBJ2-3

DNA: TGTGCCAGCAGCTTAGCCCCTAGCACAGATACGCAGTATTTT
CDR3: CASSLAPSTDTQYF
size: NA
D: NA
length: 14
V: TRBV7-2
J: TRBJ2-3

DNA: TGTGCCACCAGTGTGGGGACTAGCGGGTCTTTTGAGCAGTTCTTC
CDR3: CATSVGTSGSFEQFF
size: NA
D: TRBD2
length: 15
V: TRBV24-1
J: TRBJ2-1

DNA: TGTGCCACCAGTGATTCGACTAGCGAAGGATATACGCAGTATTTT
CDR3: CATSDSTSEGYTQYF
size: NA
D: TRBD2
length: 15
V: TRBV24-1
J: TRBJ2-3

DNA: TGTGCCATCATGGGGCGCCTGAGCTCCTACAATGAGCAGTTCTTC
CDR3: CAIMGRLSSYNEQFF
size: NA
D: NA
length: 15
V: TRBV10-3
J: TRBJ2-1

DNA: TGTGCCAGCATGAGGGGGGGCCTTGAGCAGTTCTTC
CDR3: CASMRGGLEQFF
size: NA
D: NA
length: 12
V: TRBV2
J: TRBJ2-1

DNA: TGTGCCAGCAGTTTGGCGGGGATTACTGAAGCTTTCTTT
CDR3: CASSLAGITEAFF
size: NA
D: NA
length: 13
V: TRBV12-3/TRBV12-4
J: TRBJ1-1

DNA: TGTGCCACCAGTTGGAGGGCCGGCACAGATACGCAGTATTTT
CDR3: CATSWRAGTDTQYF
size: NA
D: NA
length: 14
V: TRBV24-1
J: TRBJ2-3

DNA: TGTGCCAGCAGCTTAATTTCAGGGGAAGGCTACACCTTC
CDR3: CASSLISGEGYTF
size: NA
D: NA
length: 13
V: TRBV7-3
J: TRBJ1-2

DNA: TGTGCCAGTAGTTTGGTGTTAGGGGCTTACAATGAGCAGTTCTTC
CDR3: CASSLVLGAYNEQFF
size: NA
D: NA
length: 15
V: TRBV19
J: TRBJ2-1

DNA: TGTGCCACCACGCCAGGTTCCGGTTCCGGGGAGCTGTTTTTT
CDR3: CATTPGSGSGELFF
size: NA
D: NA
length: 14
V: TRBV24-1
J: TRBJ2-2

DNA: TGTGCCAGCAGCGCTCTTCCCGGGACTCCGGCTTTTTACGAGCAGTACTTC
CDR3: CASSALPGTPAFYEQYF
size: NA
D: NA
length: 17
V: TRBV7-9
J: TRBJ2-7

DNA: TGTGCCAGCAGCCCGCGGGACTACAATGAGCAGTTCTTC
CDR3: CASSPRDYNEQFF
size: NA
D: NA
length: 13
V: TRBV6-6
J: TRBJ2-1

DNA: TGTGCCAGCAGCTCTCCGGGACAGGGCTCCTATGGCTACACCTTC
CDR3: CASSSPGQGSYGYTF
size: NA
D: TRBD1
length: 15
V: TRBV7-9
J: TRBJ1-2

DNA: TGTGCCAGCAGCCCTCGTATATGGGGGCTCTATGGCTACACCTTC
CDR3: CASSPRIWGLYGYTF
size: NA
D: NA
length: 15
V: TRBV7-9
J: TRBJ1-2

DNA: TGCGCCAGCAGCCCCGCCGGGCGGGAGACCTCCTACGAGCAGTACTTC
CDR3: CASSPAGRETSYEQYF
size: once
D: TRBD2
length: 16
V: TRBV5-1
J: TRBJ2-7

DNA: TGTGCCAGCAGCGTATGGGCGGGTACTCACAATGAGCAGTTCTTC
CDR3: CASSVWAGTHNEQFF
size: few
D: NA
length: 15
V: TRBV9
J: TRBJ2-1

DNA: TGTGCCAGCAGATCGACTAGCGGGAGTGGGGCGAACACCGGGGAGCTGTTTTTT
CDR3: CASRSTSGSGANTGELFF
size: NA
D: TRBD2
length: 18
V: TRBV3-1/TRBV3-2
J: TRBJ2-2

DNA: TGTGCCAGCAGCTCAGACGACAGGTCGACTTGGTACACTGAAGCTTTCTTT
CDR3: CASSSDDRSTWYTEAFF
size: NA
D: NA
length: 17
V: TRBV7-9
J: TRBJ1-1

DNA: TGTGCCAGCAGGCAGTTCTGGGACAGCCACTATGGCTACACCTTC
CDR3: CASRQFWDSHYGYTF
size: NA
D: TRBD1
length: 15
V: TRBV6-4
J: TRBJ1-2

DNA: TGTGCCACCTCCGGGACAGGGGTCGAGCAGTACTTC
CDR3: CATSGTGVEQYF
size: NA
D: TRBD1
length: 12
V: TRBV11-2
J: TRBJ2-7

DNA: TGTGCCAGCAGCTCGACAGGGGCCAACACCGGGGAGCTGTTTTTT
CDR3: CASSSTGANTGELFF
size: NA
D: TRBD1
length: 15
V: TRBV11-3
J: TRBJ2-2

DNA: TGTGCCAGCAGCCAAGACGGTTATGTATACAATGAGCAGTTCTTC
CDR3: CASSQDGYVYNEQFF
size: NA
D: NA
length: 15
V: TRBV3-1/TRBV3-2
J: TRBJ2-1

DNA: TGTGCCAGCAGCTTAGCGGCAGGGTACTCCTACGAGCAGTACTTC
CDR3: CASSLAAGYSYEQYF
size: NA
D: NA
length: 15
V: TRBV11-2
J: TRBJ2-7

DNA: TGTGCCAGCAGTTATATGAGGATGAGCTCCTACAATGAGCAGTTCTTC
CDR3: CASSYMRMSSYNEQFF
size: NA
D: NA
length: 16
V: TRBV6-5
J: TRBJ2-1

DNA: TGCGCCAGCAGCCAAGTGGACAGGAGGGACACTGAAGCTTTCTTT
CDR3: CASSQVDRRDTEAFF
size: NA
D: TRBD1
length: 15
V: TRBV4-3
J: TRBJ1-1

DNA: TGTGCCAGCAGTTACTCTCCAGGCTTAAGCTCCTACGAGCAGTACTTC
CDR3: CASSYSPGLSSYEQYF
size: NA
D: NA
length: 16
V: TRBV6-2/TRBV6-3
J: TRBJ2-7

DNA: TGTGCCATCAGTGAAACTCGGGCAGGGGCTAATGAAAAACTGTTTTTT
CDR3: CAISETRAGANEKLFF
size: NA
D: NA
length: 16
V: TRBV10-3
J: TRBJ1-4

DNA: TGTGCCTGGAGGAGGGAGTCTAACTATGGCTACACCTTC
CDR3: CAWRRESNYGYTF
size: NA
D: NA
length: 13
V: TRBV30
J: TRBJ1-2

DNA: TGTGCCAGTAGTTTCGACAGGGTCGGGACTGAAGCTTTCTTT
CDR3: CASSFDRVGTEAFF
size: NA
D: TRBD1
length: 14
V: TRBV19
J: TRBJ1-1